The 3 T cell receptor beta chains in this list originate from one sample, sequenced in a study of shared clonotypes between healthy human individuals. TCRdb's table, derived via immunoSEQ multiplex PCR, lists solely in-frame clones and lacks some. The sample lists some 1.5 million clones; under 99% were seen once. Sequenced material: naive CD4+ T cells sorted from blood. As to subset: CD45RA+ positively selected. These receptors were taken from a man aged 25-45 years in good health.

Turning to this clone: The same CDR3 is also encoded by other DNA sequences in this sample. V gene TRBV9 combines with J gene TRBJ2-5, with D possibly being TRBD1 (5 bases). The ends were cut back, 2 bases at V and 2 bases at J, with 7 bases in the middle. Germline loops: CDR1 SGDLS, CDR2 YYNGEE. The CDR3 runs to 13 residues. The CDR3 DNA sequence: TGTGCCAGCAGCGTTACAGGACAAGAGACCCAGTACTTC. Protein sequence: CASSVTGQETQYF.

This chain links TRBV10-1 with TRBJ1-1; no definite D call. The ends were cut back, 2 bases at V and 3 bases at J, with 7 bases in the middle. The CDR3 covers 13 residues. Germline CDR1 and CDR2: WNHNN and SYGVQD (reference sequence). CDR3 in amino acids: CASSEGVHTEAFF. CDR3 in DNA: TGCGCCAGCAGTGAGGGGGTGCACACTGAAGCTTTCTTT.

This clone was counted between two and nine times. Other DNA sequences in this sample translate to the same CDR3. This sequence joins TRBV5-1 and TRBJ2-7; D may be TRBD1 (6 bases). Germline loops: CDR1 SGHRS, CDR2 YFSETQ. V was shortened by 0 bases and J by 0 bases, with 7 bases between the two germline ends. CDR3 length equals 14 residues. CDR3 sequence: CASSLGTASYEQYF. DNA for the CDR3: TGCGCCAGCAGCTTGGGGACAGCCTCCTACGAGCAGTACTTC.